Sequencing of this T cell receptor (beta chain) was carried out in a study of blood T cell repertoires in COVID-19. Trimming removed 8 bases from V and 8 bases from J, with 12 bases in between. The CDR3 is 11 residues long. Germline V CDR1 and CDR2: MGHDK, SYGVNS. The method was immunoSEQ multiplex PCR; TCRdb's version includes in-frame clones alone and lacks a portion of them. The repertoire holds some 320,000 clones, approximately 91% seen once, with 3.9% in the top ten. The sequence was obtained from a woman aged 25 to 39 who had been exposed to COVID-19. The chain couples TRBV25-1 to TRBJ1-2, with D unresolved. Sequenced: PBMCs or T cells enriched from blood (not recorded which). CDR3: CASCTEMGYTF. CDR3 nucleotides: TGTGCCAGCTGCACAGAGATGGGCTACACCTTC.